Listed below are T cell receptor beta chains from one sample, sequenced in a study of CD8 T cells in ankylosing spondylitis. In TCRdb, the 5' RACE reads were re-called with MiXCR into one record per CDR3 protein. Of hundreds of thousands of distinct CDR3 sequences in the sample, 12% were seen once. Sequencing was performed on blood, either unsorted or a sorted T cell fraction (not recorded which). The receptors originated from a male donor with ankylosing spondylitis. Both conserved end residues are part of each CDR3. The order of the fields is clone size, J gene, V gene, D gene, CDR3 DNA, CDR3 protein. A D gene is named only where the DNA matches it firmly. For some rows the clone size is stated as once, few or many, or as a class when expanded; others skip it.

few,TRBJ2-1,TRBV5-6,TRBD2,TGTGCCAGCAGCTTTATAGCGGGCTCGAATGAGCAGTTCTTC,CASSFIAGSNEQFF
few,TRBJ2-1,TRBV7-2,TRBD2,TGTGCCAGCAGCCCCCGGACTAGCGGGAGCAATGAGCAGTTCTTC,CASSPRTSGSNEQFF
-,TRBJ1-1,TRBV29-1,TRBD1,TGCAGCGTTCCAAACGGACAGGGATACACTGAAGCTTTCTTT,CSVPNGQGYTEAFF
few,TRBJ2-7,TRBV11-2,-,TGTGCCACCGAAGGGCGGGACACCCACCTCGAGCAGTACTTC,CATEGRDTHLEQYF
-,TRBJ1-1,TRBV6-1,TRBD1,TGTGCCAGCAGCGTCCAACAGGGGGCTGAAGCTTTCTTT,CASSVQQGAEAFF
few,TRBJ1-6,TRBV7-9,-,TGTGCCAGCAGGGGGGGACGGATGAACTCTAATTCACCCCTCCACTTT,CASRGGRMNSNSPLHF
-,TRBJ2-7,TRBV7-2,-,TGTGCCAGCAGCTTAGGAGGGGCGCGGGGTAAGGAGCAGTACTTC,CASSLGGARGKEQYF
many,TRBJ2-3,TRBV5-1,-,TGCGCCAGCAGCTTGATCACTGCCGGCACAGATACGCAGTATTTT,CASSLITAGTDTQYF
few,TRBJ2-3,TRBV5-1,-,TGCGCCAGCAGCTTGGAACCTTCCCAAGATACGCAGTATTTT,CASSLEPSQDTQYF
-,TRBJ1-1,TRBV5-1,-,TGCGCCAGCAGCTCCCCCTCGGGGGCAGGAGCTTTCTTT,CASSSPSGAGAFF
-,TRBJ2-7,TRBV4-3,TRBD2,TGCGCCAGCAGCCAAGTGCTGGGACTAGCGGGGGGGGAATACGAGCAGTACTTC,CASSQVLGLAGGEYEQYF
few,TRBJ2-3,TRBV20-1,-,TGCAGTGCTGGAACTAATCCAGATACGCAGTATTTT,CSAGTNPDTQYF
-,TRBJ1-5,TRBV9,-,TGTGCCAGCAGCGTAGCCCCGGGAGGGGGTAATCAGCCCCAGCATTTT,CASSVAPGGGNQPQHF
few,TRBJ2-7,TRBV18,TRBD1,TGTGCCAGCTCACCACCGACCGGGACAGGGTCCTACGAGCAGTACTTC,CASSPPTGTGSYEQYF
-,TRBJ2-5,TRBV7-8,-,TGTGCCAGCAGCTTAGTCGGGGCAGGGCCGACTTCAGAGACCCAGTACTTC,CASSLVGAGPTSETQYF
-,TRBJ2-1,TRBV13,TRBD2,TGTGCCAGCAGCTTAGATAGCGGGGGGGCCAATGAGCAGTTCTTC,CASSLDSGGANEQFF
-,TRBJ2-7,TRBV12-3/TRBV12-4,-,TGTGCCAGCAGTCGCCGGACAGTCTCCTACGAGCAGTACTTC,CASSRRTVSYEQYF
-,TRBJ1-4,TRBV7-9,-,TGTGCCAGCAGCTCACCGACAGTGAATGAAAAACTGTTTTTT,CASSSPTVNEKLFF
few,TRBJ2-2,TRBV7-6,TRBD1,TGTGCCAGCAGCTTGTCCCGGGACAGGGCCGGGGAGCTGTTTTTT,CASSLSRDRAGELFF
-,TRBJ1-5,TRBV2,-,TGTGCCAGCGGGCAGGATAATAGCAATCAGCCCCAGCATTTT,CASGQDNSNQPQHF
-,TRBJ2-2,TRBV7-2,-,TGTGCCAGCAGCTTAGCAGGGGCAGCCGGGGAGCTGTTTTTT,CASSLAGAAGELFF
-,TRBJ2-1,TRBV6-2/TRBV6-3,TRBD2,TGTGCCAGCAGTTACCTTAGCGGGGGGAACAATGAGCAGTTCTTC,CASSYLSGGNNEQFF
many,TRBJ2-7,TRBV6-5,-,TGTGCCAGCAGTTACAGCAGGGCCTACGAGCAGTACTTC,CASSYSRAYEQYF
-,TRBJ2-7,TRBV7-9,TRBD2,TGTGCCAGCAGCCGAGGACTAGTCGTCGTCCACGAGCAGTACTTC,CASSRGLVVVHEQYF
few,TRBJ1-1,TRBV20-1,-,TGCAGTGCTAGAGTCAGACAGCGACACACTGAAGCTTTCTTT,CSARVRQRHTEAFF
few,TRBJ1-1,TRBV28,-,TGTGCCAGCCTAAAGGGGTTCGACAGACACACTGAAGCTTTCTTT,CASLKGFDRHTEAFF
many,TRBJ2-5,TRBV7-2,-,TGTGCCAGCAGCTACGGGGGAAGGCGTGAGACCCAGTACTTC,CASSYGGRRETQYF
many,TRBJ2-3,TRBV29-1,-,TGCAGCGTTGGATTTCGGGGAACAGATACGCAGTATTTT,CSVGFRGTDTQYF
many,TRBJ2-1,TRBV7-2,-,TGTGCCAGCAGCCCCCAAATAAGGGGTGAGCAGTTCTTC,CASSPQIRGEQFF